A selection of T cell receptor beta chains follows, all from one sample in a study of cytomegalovirus exposure and HLA in healthy donors. The data were produced by immunoSEQ multiplex PCR, yet TCRdb's version contains in-frame clones alone and is incomplete. The table shows about 300,000 clones, with roughly 90% occurring only once. The sequenced material came from PBMCs. These receptors originate from a man aged 35 to 55 in good health and CMV-seropositive. The CDR3 runs from the conserved cysteine through the conserved F or W. Expanded clones are given a class, and other clones once, few, many or no size at all.

V	J	size	CDR3
TRBV7-3	TRBJ1-1	few	CASSLSGQSSEAFF
TRBV4-3	TRBJ2-7	NA	CASSQVRGSYEQYF
TRBV5-4	TRBJ2-1	NA	CASSLEGARGEQFF
TRBV28	TRBJ2-2	NA	CASSPGGVVANTGELFF
TRBV28	TRBJ2-1	NA	CASSLGGMAGALNEQFF
TRBV29-1	TRBJ2-5	once	CSAWTSGRGETQYF
TRBV6-1	NA	once	CASSRAGASYEQYF
TRBV5-5	TRBJ2-7	NA	CASSLGPGGLPPEQYF
TRBV18	TRBJ1-4	NA	CASSPIAGEKLFF
TRBV4-3	TRBJ2-5	NA	CASSGTIQGQETQYF
TRBV7-2	TRBJ2-7	NA	CASSARDRGLYEQYF
TRBV7-9	TRBJ1-1	NA	CASSSPRGHDTEAFF
TRBV5-1	TRBJ1-1	NA	CASSPPGGANTEAFF
TRBV2	TRBJ1-5	NA	CASSVQGGNQPQHF
TRBV2	TRBJ1-1	NA	CASSYQDTEAFF
TRBV6-5	TRBJ2-5	NA	CASSSPGQGRETQYF
TRBV4-2	TRBJ2-1	NA	CASSQGTSGGLNNEQFF
TRBV19	TRBJ2-3	NA	CASSKPGGTDTQYF
TRBV4-3	TRBJ2-3	NA	CASSQGSSTGTGTNTQYF
TRBV27	TRBJ1-2	NA	CASSLYRDYGYTF
TRBV7-8	TRBJ2-7	NA	CASRSRPGQGYEQYF
TRBV27	TRBJ2-5	NA	CASSGAGAGQETQYF
TRBV6-5	TRBJ1-2	NA	CASSQVGEGGGYTF
TRBV28	TRBJ1-1	NA	CASSTQGPTEAFF
TRBV5-4	TRBJ1-1	NA	CASSSRLTTGGTEAFF
TRBV4-3	TRBJ2-3	NA	CASSPTGLSTDTQYF
TRBV19	TRBJ2-2	NA	CASSTQVAGELFF
TRBV5-1	TRBJ2-6	NA	CASSGARGGANVLTF
TRBV5-1	TRBJ2-2	NA	CASSLAGQGLAGELFF
TRBV29-1	TRBJ2-2	once	CSYRDGANTGELFF
TRBV27	TRBJ1-1	NA	CASRRGLDTEAFF
TRBV5-5	TRBJ2-7	NA	CASSSGTGVLVYEYF
TRBV10-3	TRBJ2-7	NA	CAISESLAWSYEQYF
TRBV30	TRBJ1-4	NA	CAWSVRGHSTNEKLFF
TRBV27	TRBJ2-4	once	CASSFIADLAKNIQYF
TRBV5-1	TRBJ1-1	NA	CASSLDSGVITEAFF
TRBV7-2	TRBJ2-7	few	CASSLEGTSGYEQYF
TRBV4-2	TRBJ2-1	NA	CASSQGAGSYNEQFF
TRBV7-2	TRBJ2-7	NA	CASSLVLAGGPEDEQYF
TRBV7-2	TRBJ1-5	NA	CASSNRQGYSNQPQHF
TRBV28	TRBJ2-5	NA	CASSFGPGNLQETQYF
TRBV28	TRBJ2-5	NA	CASSLTTGRETQYF
TRBV11-3	TRBJ2-3	NA	CASSRQGADTQYF
TRBV4-3	TRBJ1-3	NA	CASSQLRISGNTIYF
TRBV5-1	TRBJ2-2	NA	CASSREGSAGELFF
TRBV2	TRBJ2-1	NA	CASSEGDKNEQFF
TRBV5-1	TRBJ2-2	NA	CASSLDNANTGELFF
TRBV6-1	TRBJ2-1	NA	CASHGGTISYNEQFF
TRBV7-8	TRBJ2-7	once	CASSLVGLPYEQYF
TRBV5-1	TRBJ1-1	NA	CASSLDPRQLNTEAFF
TRBV13	TRBJ2-1	NA	CASSALAGGSYNEQFF
TRBV27	TRBJ2-3	NA	CASRRLAGGVDTQYF
TRBV10-3	TRBJ1-1	NA	CAIRGLGNTEAFF
TRBV14	TRBJ2-2	NA	CASSQDRDRVTGELFF